The 17 T cell receptor beta chains given below trace back to one sample, sequenced in a study of blood T cells in healthy people across ages. A second PCR, run for roughly 7 to 11 cycles, used a sample-barcoded 5' primer plus a J-beta primer mix. One entry per CDR3 protein results from TCRdb running MiXCR on the 5' RACE reads. The sample records hundreds of thousands of distinct CDR3 sequences, around 28% being singletons. The sequencing input was blood. Receptors originate from an elderly woman in good health.

This clonotype was detected only a few times. The junction departs from germline at one end; a sequencing error may be responsible. The rearrangement joins TRBV2 to TRBJ2-2; perhaps TRBD1 as D (6 bases). The germline CDR1 and CDR2 sequences are SNHLY and FYNNEI. CDR3 length: 14 residues. CDR3 loop: CASTAKRGTGELFF. The CDR3 nucleotides are TGTGCGAGCACGGCCAAGAGGGGGACCGGGGAGCTGTTTTTT.

This chain connects TRBV6-5 to TRBJ1-6; D is uncertain. The CDR3 is made up of 16 amino acids. V lost 8 bases to trimming and J lost 0 bases, with 14 bases between them. Germline V gene sequence: CDR1 MNHEY, CDR2 SVGAGI. CDR3: CASCRTLSSYNSPLHF. CDR3 bases: TGTGCCAGCTGCCGGACTCTTAGCTCCTATAATTCACCCCTCCACTTT.

This clonotype came up many times. The chain combines TRBV29-1 with TRBJ2-4, with TRBD2 matching 12 bases. V shed 1 base, J shed 2 bases, and the junction held 6 bases outside the gene matches. The CDR3 sequence is 17 residues long. Germline loops: CDR1 SQVTM, CDR2 ANQGSEA. CDR3 sequence (DNA): TGCAGCGTTGAAGGGACTAGCGGGGTGCTGTCCAAAAACATTCAGTACTTC. As protein: CSVEGTSGVLSKNIQYF. Combining the CDR3 with reference TRBV29-1 and TRBJ2-4 gives the whole variable domain SAVISQKPSRDICQRGTSLTIQCQVDSQVTMMFWYRQQPGQSLTLIATANQGSEATYESGFVIDKFPISRPNLTFSTLTVSNMSPEDSSIYLCSVEGTSGVLSKNIQYFGAGTRLSVL.

A few counts support this clonotype. This may be a read error, as it is one base from a much larger clone. The chain joins TRBV15 to TRBJ2-5, with D tentatively TRBD1 (6 bases). The germline V gene encodes CDR1 LNHNV and CDR2 YYDKDF (reference sequence). The CDR3 has 15 residues. V lost 0 bases and J 5 bases, leaving 13 bases between the germline ends. The chain's CDR3 is CATSRDPAGVETQYF. The CDR3 DNA reads as TGTGCCACCAGCAGAGATCCGGCAGGGGTGGAGACCCAGTACTTC.

There are a few counts of this clonotype. V usage is TRBV6-2 or TRBV6-3 and J usage is TRBJ1-3; no reliable D call. Germline CDR1 MNHEY, CDR2 SVGEGT. Trimming removed 7 bases from V and 0 bases from J, with 10 bases in between. This CDR3 is built from 14 residues. The CDR3 protein is CASTNGYSGNTIYF. CDR3 in DNA: TGTGCCAGCACCAACGGCTACTCTGGAAACACCATATATTTT.

Turning to this clonotype: A junction boundary mismatches the germline segment, possibly from a read error. This chain connects TRBV20-1 to TRBJ1-5; D remains unclear. CDR3 length: 13 residues. Germline assignment: CDR1 DFQATT and CDR2 SNEGSKA (reference sequence). The CDR3 bases are TGCAGTGCCAGAGCCGATATTAGTCAGCCCCAGCATTTT. The encoded protein is CSARADISQPQHF.

Note on this clonotype: With a much larger clone just one base away, this may be a read error. J is TRBJ1-1 and V is TRBV12-3 or TRBV12-4; TRBD1 agrees at 8 bases. CDR3 size: 13 residues. The V gene end was trimmed by 3 bases and the J gene end by 3 bases; junction bases not matched to a gene: 0. The CDR3 region has the DNA TGTGCCAGCAGTTTCAGGGGGCACACTGAAGCTTTCTTT. It is translated as CASSFRGHTEAFF.

This clonotype occurred many times. The rearrangement links TRBV5-1 to TRBJ2-7; tentative D call: TRBD1 (6 bases). CDR1 is SGHRS, CDR2 YFSETQ, per germline. CDR3 size: 14 residues. V was cut by 4 bases and J by 3 bases, with 14 bases left in between. CDR3 in DNA: TGCGCCAGCAGCATACAGGGTGCGGGCTACGAGCAGTACTTC. This translates into CASSIQGAGYEQYF.

This clonotype was recorded a few times. The chain links TRBV27 to TRBJ2-1, with 8 bases lining up with TRBD2. V trimming: 6 bases; J trimming: 4 bases; junction bases outside the gene matches: 5. CDR1 is MNHEY and CDR2 is SMNVEV in the germline V gene (reference sequence). The CDR3 contains 14 residues. The CDR3 is CASRSGGQYNEQFF. CDR3 DNA: TGTGCCAGCAGGAGCGGGGGTCAATACAATGAGCAGTTCTTC.

This clonotype has just a few counts. The rearrangement joins TRBV27 to TRBJ1-5; TRBD1 might be the D (5 bases). CDR1 and CDR2 from the germline V gene are MNHEY and SMNVEV (reference sequence). V was clipped by 0 bases and J by 6 bases, with 12 bases between them. This CDR3 is built from 15 residues. CDR3 DNA sequence: TGTGCCAGCAGTTTATCAGGGGCAGGGCGTCAGCCCCAGCATTTT. Encoded protein: CASSLSGAGRQPQHF.

Of note for this clonotype: Being one base from a much bigger clone, this may be a read error. The chain combines TRBV7-2 with TRBJ1-5, with no clear D. Germline CDR1 SGHTA, CDR2 FQGNSA. This CDR3 has 15 residues. CDR3 protein: CAGSLTPGSNQPQHF. The CDR3 DNA follows: TGTGCCGGCAGCTTAACCCCAGGTAGCAATCAGCCCCAGCATTTT.

The CDR3 DNA sequence: TGCAGCGCTGGGGGGGGGTTCACTGAAGCTTTCTTT. As protein: CSAGGGFTEAFF. V and J are TRBV29-1 and TRBJ1-1; D is perhaps TRBD1 (5 bases). The CDR3 is 12 amino acids. V was cut by 7 bases and J by 4 bases, with 13 bases left in between. Per germline, CDR1 SQVTM and CDR2 ANQGSEA.

Points on this clonotype: A clone one base away is much larger, so this may be a read error. The DNA is omitted, as the CDR3 cannot be located on it reliably, and the CDR3 follows TCRdb's listing. V and J are TRBV27 and TRBJ2-5; the D call of TRBD1 is as the table states it, not checked on the DNA. CDR1 and CDR2 from the germline V gene are MNHEY and SMNVEV (reference sequence). The CDR3 spans 12 amino acids, including both terminal residues. Here the CDR3 reads CASSTSPYEQYF.

Note on this clonotype: This clone may be a read error of a much larger clone one base away. V and J are TRBV7-2 and TRBJ2-4, with 12 bases identical to TRBD2. The J call may be faulty, since TRBJ2-5 better matches the DNA end. CDR1 and CDR2 from the germline V gene are SGHTA and FQGNSA. There are 15 residues in the CDR3. The CDR3 sequence: CASSETSGGPQTQYF. The CDR3 DNA follows: TGTGCCAGCAGCGAGACTAGCGGGGGCCCGCAGACCCAGTACTTC.

As concerns this clonotype: At one of its ends the junction is not consistent with the germline gene, which may arise from a read error. V is TRBV5-5 and J is TRBJ2-5, with D tentatively TRBD1 (6 bases). Germline V gives CDR1 SGHKS, CDR2 YYEKEE (reference sequence). The CDR3 loop spans 16 amino acids. DNA for the CDR3: TGTACCAGCAGCATACCCGGAACAGGGCGTCGTGAGACCCAGTACTTC. Translation: CTSSIPGTGRRETQYF.

This clonotype was recorded at least ten times. The V call is TRBV11-3, the J call TRBJ2-5, with D perhaps TRBD2 (6 bases). This CDR3 comprises 15 residues. Trimming removed 1 base from V and 3 bases from J, with 12 bases in between. Germline assignment: CDR1 SGHNT and CDR2 YENEEA. The CDR3 DNA reads TGTGCCAGCAGCTTAGTGGGGGGTCAGGAAGAGACCCAGTACTTC. It codes for CASSLVGGQEETQYF.

This clonotype was detected many times. The CDR3 protein is CASSLEGGVQVTLYEQYF. The CDR3 DNA is TGTGCCAGCAGCTTAGAGGGCGGTGTCCAAGTCACCCTCTACGAGCAGTACTTC. The chain carries TRBV5-5 and TRBJ2-7; TRBD2 is a possible D gene (5 bases). The germline V gene has CDR1 SGHKS and CDR2 YYEKEE (reference sequence). V gave up 2 bases and J gave up 3 bases, with 24 bases separating them. The CDR3 spans 18 residues.